The 27 T cell receptor beta chains below were found in one sample sequenced in a study of human T cells and chemical hapten exposure. The time point is: patch test 3, about 24 weeks after DPC sensitization. Treatment indicated: therapeutic diphenylcyclopropenone sensitization with weekly scalp DPC. TCRdb redid the calling of the RACE reads with MiXCR, one entry per CDR3 protein. The sample holds 100,000 or so distinct CDR3 sequences, around 34% seen once. The sequenced sample was whole blood, obtained in connection with sensitization to the hapten diphenylcyclopropenone (DPC). The receptors stem from a middle-aged man with alopecia areata. Some clones in this sample may be carry-over from other donors' samples.

This clonotype has only a few counts. The chain carries TRBV30 and TRBJ1-3; D not resolved. V was trimmed by 0 bases and J by 0 bases, leaving 6 bases between them. The CDR3 is 14 amino acids. CDR1 and CDR2 (germline): GTSNPN, SVGIG (reference sequence). The CDR3 sequence: CAWSVERSGNTIYF. The CDR3 DNA reads TGTGCCTGGAGTGTAGAACGCTCTGGAAACACCATATATTTT.

This clonotype was seen a few times. The rearrangement joins TRBV30 to TRBJ1-1; 7 bases fit TRBD1. Germline lookup yields CDR1 GTSNPN and CDR2 SVGIG (reference sequence). With 6 bases clipped from V and 1 base from J, the junction kept 5 bases outside the gene matches. CDR3 size: 13 residues. In nucleotides, the CDR3 is TGTGCCTGCCCGGGACAGTCGAACACTGAAGCTTTCTTT. Amino acid sequence: CACPGQSNTEAFF.

This chain links TRBV14 with TRBJ2-4; 10 bases map to TRBD1. This CDR3 contains 18 residues. Germline V lookup: CDR1 SGHDN, CDR2 FVKESK. J was trimmed by 0 bases and V by 0 bases; bases with no gene match: 5. The CDR3 DNA is TGTGCCAGCAGCCAAGATTTGGGGGACAGGGGAGCCAAAAACATTCAGTACTTC. Its protein product is CASSQDLGDRGAKNIQYF.

The chain couples TRBV29-1 to TRBJ2-5, with 7 bases lining up with TRBD1. Germline V gene data show CDR1 as SQVTM and CDR2 as ANQGSEA. V shed 4 bases and J 3 bases; nucleotides not matched to a gene: 5. CDR3 length: 13 amino acids. CDR3 amino acids: CSVAGTAKETQYF. The CDR3 bases are TGCAGCGTTGCCGGGACAGCTAAAGAGACCCAGTACTTC.

The chain uses TRBV29-1 and TRBJ2-5; D is undetermined. The V end was cut by 6 bases, the J end by 2 bases, with 4 bases between. This CDR3 spans 10 amino acids. CDR1 SQVTM and CDR2 ANQGSEA come from the germline V gene. The CDR3 DNA reads TGCAGCGTGTCTCAAGAGACCCAGTACTTC. It yields the protein CSVSQETQYF.

This clonotype was observed a few times. V and J are TRBV3-1 and TRBJ2-3; D gene uncertain. This CDR3 comprises 16 residues. CDR1 and CDR2 from the germline V gene are LGHDT and YNNKEL (reference sequence). Trimming took 4 bases from V and 7 from J, leaving 21 bases between them. In nucleotides, the CDR3 is TGTGCCAGCAGCCCATATCCGTGGGTTCTCGAGAATACGCAGTATTTT. It encodes CASSPYPWVLENTQYF.

This chain joins TRBV25-1 and TRBJ2-5, with D maybe TRBD2 (5 bases). Germline CDR1 and CDR2: MGHDK and SYGVNS. Deletions cut 3 bases from V and 6 bases from J, with 17 bases between. The CDR3 length is 15 residues. Here the CDR3 reads CASSDPWGELKTQYF. Here the CDR3 DNA reads TGTGCCAGCAGTGATCCATGGGGAGAGCTGAAGACCCAGTACTTC.

This rearrangement joins TRBV6-2 or TRBV6-3 to TRBJ2-3; TRBD2 aligns across 10 bases. V lost 4 bases, J lost 0 bases, and 1 base stayed unmatched. Germline CDR1 and CDR2: MNHEY and SVGEGT. The CDR3 runs to 15 residues. The CDR3 region is CASSSTSGSTDTQYF. CDR3 in DNA: TGTGCCAGCAGTTCGACTAGCGGGAGCACAGATACGCAGTATTTT.

In its sample, this clonotype was seen once. This chain joins TRBV6-2 or TRBV6-3 and TRBJ2-1; 12 bases are a match to TRBD2. V dropped 8 bases and J dropped 7; count of bases not matched to a gene: 12. The CDR3 covers 16 residues. Looked up from germline, CDR1 is MNHEY and CDR2 is SVGEGT. CDR3 loop: CASARLAGDVVNEQFF. CDR3 DNA: TGTGCCAGCGCCAGACTAGCGGGAGATGTCGTAAATGAGCAGTTCTTC.

The rearrangement joins TRBV20-1 to TRBJ1-5, with 12 bases fitting TRBD1. The CDR3 is 18 residues long. V was pared by 6 bases and J by 7 bases, with 19 bases of the junction left unmatched. The germline CDR1 and CDR2 sequences are DFQATT and SNEGSKA (reference sequence). The CDR3 coding sequence is TGCAGTGCCGAAGAAAGCGGTCCCGGGACAGGGGGCAGGCAGCCCCAGCATTTT. Residues: CSAEESGPGTGGRQPQHF.

In this sample, this clonotype turned up a few times. V and J are TRBV27 and TRBJ1-2; TRBD1 might be the D (5 bases). V was pared by 5 bases and J by 4 bases, with 14 bases between. The CDR3 runs to 14 residues. Germline V lookup: CDR1 MNHEY, CDR2 SMNVEV (reference sequence). CDR3 in amino acids: CASSLRQPSYGYTF. DNA of the CDR3: TGTGCCAGCAGTCTCCGACAGCCTTCCTATGGCTACACCTTC.

The J gene is TRBJ1-1, the V gene TRBV4-3; 7 bases line up with TRBD1. The CDR3 is 13 amino acids. CDR1 and CDR2 (germline): LGHNA, YSLEER. The J segment lost 3 bases and the V segment lost 6 bases, leaving 4 bases of the junction unmatched. This CDR3 reads CASSTGVDTEAFF. CDR3 in DNA: TGCGCCAGCAGTACAGGGGTCGACACTGAAGCTTTCTTT.

V usage is TRBV10-3 and J usage is TRBJ2-7; D gene uncertain. V gave up 3 bases and J gave up 0 bases, with 15 bases separating them. Germline CDR1 is ENHRY and CDR2 is SYGVKD. CDR3 length: 16 residues. The CDR3 loop is CAISESDLGSSYEQYF. CDR3 coding DNA: TGTGCCATCAGTGAAAGCGATCTGGGTAGCTCCTACGAGCAGTACTTC.

As DNA, the CDR3 is TGTGCCAGCAGTGAAGGCCCAGGGGACCAGCCCCAGCATTTT. The encoded protein is CASSEGPGDQPQHF. The chain couples TRBV25-1 to TRBJ1-5, with TRBD1 as a possible D gene (6 bases). The germline V gene encodes CDR1 MGHDK and CDR2 SYGVNS. The germline V and J ends were trimmed by 2 bases and 7 bases, with 12 bases remaining between them. The CDR3 loop spans 14 amino acids.

The chain is built from TRBV6-5 and TRBJ1-6; 10 bases are shared with TRBD1. V trimming: 4 bases; J trimming: 8 bases; junction bases outside the gene matches: 8. The CDR3 has 16 amino acids. Germline CDR1 is MNHEY and CDR2 is SVGAGI. The CDR3 region has the DNA TGTGCCAGCAGTTGGGGGGACAGGGGATATGATTCACCCCTCCACTTT. Translated, it gives CASSWGDRGYDSPLHF.

In its sample, this clonotype was seen a few times. The chain combines TRBV29-1 with TRBJ1-2; TRBD1 agrees at 9 bases. The J segment lost 4 bases and the V segment lost 2 bases, leaving 5 bases of the junction unmatched. CDR1 SQVTM and CDR2 ANQGSEA come from the germline V gene. The CDR3 runs to 14 residues. The CDR3 bases are TGCAGCGTTGAACAGGGACAGGGTTTCTATGGCTACACCTTC. This translates into CSVEQGQGFYGYTF. Using reference TRBV29-1 and TRBJ1-2 for the parts outside the CDR3, the full variable domain is SAVISQKPSRDICQRGTSLTIQCQVDSQVTMMFWYRQQPGQSLTLIATANQGSEATYESGFVIDKFPISRPNLTFSTLTVSNMSPEDSSIYLCSVEQGQGFYGYTFGSGTRLTVV.

This clonotype was counted between two and nine times. The chain combines TRBV27 with TRBJ1-1; 7 bases align to TRBD1. The V gene end was trimmed by 7 bases and the J gene end by 1 base; junction bases not matched to a gene: 6. Germline CDR1 reads MNHEY; CDR2 reads SMNVEV (reference sequence). The CDR3 runs 14 residues. This CDR3 is CASNQDRQNTEAFF. DNA of the CDR3: TGTGCCAGCAATCAGGACAGGCAGAACACTGAAGCTTTCTTT.

This clonotype was detected only a few times. The CDR3 coding sequence is TGCGCCAGCAGCTTGGGTGGAGTTAGCGGACTAACCTACAATGAGCAGTTCTTC. Translation gives CASSLGGVSGLTYNEQFF. The chain has TRBV5-1 and TRBJ2-1, with D possibly TRBD2 on 6 matching bases. V dropped 0 bases and J dropped 2 bases, with 18 bases sitting between them. CDR1 SGHRS and CDR2 YFSETQ come from the germline V gene. The CDR3 runs to 18 residues.

The chain couples TRBV24-1 to TRBJ2-3, with 9 bases lining up with TRBD1. This CDR3 is 15 amino acids long. V shed 2 bases, J shed 5 bases, and the junction held 4 bases outside the gene matches. From germline, CDR1 is KGHDR and CDR2 SFDVKD. The CDR3 spells CATSDSGQGQDTQYF. In nucleotides, the CDR3 is TGTGCCACCAGTGATTCGGGACAGGGACAAGATACGCAGTATTTT.

This clonotype showed up just a few times. The chain carries TRBV19 and TRBJ2-2; a weak D match, TRBD2 (5 bases). Germline V CDR1 and CDR2: LNHDA, SQIVND (reference sequence). With 3 bases removed from V and 7 bases from J, the gap between germline ends came to 15 bases. CDR3 length equals 15 residues. CDR3 DNA sequence: TGTGCCAGTAGTATGAGGGCAGGTCGAATCGGGGAGCTGTTTTTT. Translated: CASSMRAGRIGELFF.

V is TRBV3-1 and J is TRBJ2-1; 8 bases are shared with TRBD2. This CDR3 has 17 residues. Trimming removed 2 bases from V and 4 bases from J; junction bases left unmatched: 10. Per the germline V gene, CDR1 is LGHDT and CDR2 is YNNKEL (reference sequence). The CDR3 reads CASSQRPGRAPYNEQFF. The CDR3 DNA reads as TGTGCCAGCAGCCAACGCCCCGGGAGGGCCCCATACAATGAGCAGTTCTTC.

The chain links TRBV6-1 to TRBJ2-3; no clear D. CDR3 size: 16 residues. Trimming cost V 1 base and J 3 bases, with 14 bases left between them. CDR1 MNHNS and CDR2 SASEGT come from the germline V gene. The CDR3 nucleotides are TGTGCCAGCAGTGAAGGGATGGGGTCATCGACAGATACGCAGTATTTT. Translated, it gives CASSEGMGSSTDTQYF.

This chain connects TRBV9 to TRBJ2-7; 10 bases are a match to TRBD2. Per the germline V gene, CDR1 is SGDLS and CDR2 is YYNGEE. The CDR3 is 17 residues long. The junction had 15 bases not matched to a gene; V was cut back by 4 bases and J by 5 bases. CDR3 DNA: TGTGCCAGCAGCCCACGACCTGTTAGTAGCGGGAGGAACGAGCAGTACGTC. Protein: CASSPRPVSSGRNEQYV.

The rearrangement joins TRBV25-1 to TRBJ1-5; no firm D call. From germline, CDR1 is MGHDK and CDR2 SYGVNS. This CDR3 is 11 amino acids long. With 3 bases removed from V and 6 bases from J, the gap between germline ends came to 3 bases. In nucleotides, the CDR3 is TGTGCCAGCAGTGATGGTCAGCCCCAGCATTTT. This sequence encodes CASSDGQPQHF.

The chain joins TRBV29-1 to TRBJ2-1, with TRBD2 identical over 13 bases. After removal of 0 bases from V and 3 bases from J, the junction contained 20 bases not matched to a gene. Per the germline V gene, CDR1 is SQVTM and CDR2 is ANQGSEA. CDR3 size: 22 residues. The CDR3 nucleotides read TGCAGCGTTGAAGATCTGGATCTAGGGCAGGGACTAGCGGGACTTAACTACAATGAGCAGTTCTTC. Residues: CSVEDLDLGQGLAGLNYNEQFF.

The chain joins TRBV9 to TRBJ2-7; 11 bases fit TRBD2. The germline CDR1 and CDR2 sequences are SGDLS and YYNGEE. The CDR3 extends over 17 amino acids. The trim removed 3 bases at V and 2 bases at J, leaving 10 bases unmatched. The CDR3 DNA reads as TGTGCCAGCAGCGCAGAGGAACTAGCGGGGGCTCCCTACGAGCAGTACTTC. Its translation is CASSAEELAGAPYEQYF.

The chain couples TRBV6-2 or TRBV6-3 to TRBJ2-7; weak D call: TRBD2 (5 bases). Trimming shortened V by 6 bases and J by 2 bases, and 11 bases separated the two germline ends. The CDR3 runs to 13 residues. From germline, CDR1 is MNHEY and CDR2 SVGEGT. The CDR3 bases are TGTGCCAGCAGCCCCGGGAAGACCTACGAGCAGTACGTC. Its protein is CASSPGKTYEQYV.